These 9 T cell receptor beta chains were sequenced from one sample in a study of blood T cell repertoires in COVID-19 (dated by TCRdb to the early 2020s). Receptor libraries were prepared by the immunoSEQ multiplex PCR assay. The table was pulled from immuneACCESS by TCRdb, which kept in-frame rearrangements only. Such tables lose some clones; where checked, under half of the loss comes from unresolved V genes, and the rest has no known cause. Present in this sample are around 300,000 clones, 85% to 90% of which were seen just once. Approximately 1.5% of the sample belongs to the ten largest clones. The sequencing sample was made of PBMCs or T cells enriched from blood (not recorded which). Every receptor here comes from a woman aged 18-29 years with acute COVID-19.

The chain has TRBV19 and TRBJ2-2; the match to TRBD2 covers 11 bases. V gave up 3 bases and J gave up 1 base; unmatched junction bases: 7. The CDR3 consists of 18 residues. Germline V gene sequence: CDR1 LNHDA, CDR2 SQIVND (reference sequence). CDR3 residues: CASSMKVTSGRNTGELFF. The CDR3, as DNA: TGTGCCAGTAGTATGAAAGTCACTAGCGGGAGGAACACCGGGGAGCTGTTTTTT.

Written as DNA, the CDR3 is TGCGCCAGCAGTGAGTTGACTAGCGGGAGTAGCGAGCAGTACTTC. Translated, it gives CASSELTSGSSEQYF. The V and J genes are TRBV10-1 and TRBJ2-7, with 12 bases that match TRBD2. CDR3 length: 15 residues. Unmatched junction bases numbered 4, after V lost 1 base and J lost 6 bases. The germline CDR1 and CDR2 sequences are WNHNN and SYGVQD (reference sequence).

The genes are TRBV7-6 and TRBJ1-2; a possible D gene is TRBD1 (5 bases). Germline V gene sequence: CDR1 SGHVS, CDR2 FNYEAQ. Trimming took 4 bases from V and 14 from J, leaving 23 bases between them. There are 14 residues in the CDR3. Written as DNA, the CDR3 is TGTGCCAGCAGCTCCTCCCAGGGTATTTCTAGACAGACCTTC. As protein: CASSSSQGISRQTF.

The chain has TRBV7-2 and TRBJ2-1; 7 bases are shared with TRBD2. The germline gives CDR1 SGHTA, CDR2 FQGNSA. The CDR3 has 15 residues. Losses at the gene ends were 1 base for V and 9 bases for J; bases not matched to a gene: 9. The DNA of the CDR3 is TGTGCCAGCAGCTTAGGACTAGCCACGAGGCGTGAGCAGTTCTTC. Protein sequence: CASSLGLATRREQFF.

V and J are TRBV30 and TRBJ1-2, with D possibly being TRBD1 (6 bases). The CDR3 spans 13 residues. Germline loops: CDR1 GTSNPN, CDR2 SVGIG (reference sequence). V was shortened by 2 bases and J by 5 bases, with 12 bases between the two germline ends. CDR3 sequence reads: CAWSNRGAYGYTF. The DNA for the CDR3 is TGTGCCTGGAGTAATCGGGGGGCATATGGCTACACCTTC.

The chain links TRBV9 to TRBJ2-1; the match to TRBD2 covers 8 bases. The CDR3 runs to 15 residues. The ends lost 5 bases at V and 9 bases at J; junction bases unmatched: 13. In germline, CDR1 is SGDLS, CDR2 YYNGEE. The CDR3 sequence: CASSRGSGRVVEQFF. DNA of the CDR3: TGTGCCAGCAGTAGGGGTTCCGGGAGGGTGGTTGAGCAGTTCTTC.

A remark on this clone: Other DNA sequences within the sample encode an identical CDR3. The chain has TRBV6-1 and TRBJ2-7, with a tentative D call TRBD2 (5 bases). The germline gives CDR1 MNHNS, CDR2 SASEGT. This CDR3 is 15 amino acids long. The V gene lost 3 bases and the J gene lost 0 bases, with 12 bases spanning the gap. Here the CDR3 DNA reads TGTGCCAGCAGTGAGGACGGTGGGAGCTCCTACGAGCAGTACTTC. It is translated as CASSEDGGSSYEQYF.

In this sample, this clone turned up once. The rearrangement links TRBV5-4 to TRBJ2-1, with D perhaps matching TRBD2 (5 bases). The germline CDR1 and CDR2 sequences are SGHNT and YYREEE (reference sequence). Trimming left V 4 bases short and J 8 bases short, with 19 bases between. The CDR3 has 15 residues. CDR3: CASSLEGGNIHEQFF. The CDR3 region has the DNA TGTGCCAGCAGCCTTGAGGGTGGGAATATCCATGAGCAGTTCTTC.

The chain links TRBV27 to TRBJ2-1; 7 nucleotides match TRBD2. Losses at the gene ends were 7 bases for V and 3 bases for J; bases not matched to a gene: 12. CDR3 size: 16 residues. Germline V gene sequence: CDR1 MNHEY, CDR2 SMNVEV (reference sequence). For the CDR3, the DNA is TGTGCCAGCAAACGGGAGGTTGGGACGTACTACAATGAGCAGTTCTTC. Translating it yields CASKREVGTYYNEQFF.